These 7 T cell receptor beta chains were all obtained from the same sample, sequenced in a study of blood T cell repertoires in COVID-19. Measured with immunoSEQ multiplex PCR; TCRdb has only the in-frame clones, and not every one. The sample includes fewer than 250,000 clones, roughly nine tenths seen only once; the top ten take more than 0.95%. What was sequenced was peripheral blood. Receptors were obtained from a man under 40 with acute or convalescent COVID-19.

The V gene is TRBV7-6, the J gene TRBJ2-7; 9 bases agree with TRBD1. This CDR3 spans 15 amino acids. Germline V lookup: CDR1 SGHVS, CDR2 FNYEAQ. The V gene end was trimmed by 5 bases and the J gene end by 4 bases; junction bases not matched to a gene: 9. The CDR3 DNA sequence: TGTGCCAGCAGCCCGCAGCCGGACAGGGGTTACGAGCAGTACTTC. This sequence encodes CASSPQPDRGYEQYF.

V usage is TRBV6-5 and J usage is TRBJ1-1, with D tentatively TRBD1 (6 bases). With 6 bases removed from V and 5 bases from J, the gap between germline ends came to 19 bases. The germline V gene encodes CDR1 MNHEY and CDR2 SVGAGI. The CDR3 length is 15 residues. As DNA, the CDR3 is TGTGCCAGCAGCCCCTATATTACTCAGGGGACTGAAGCTTTCTTT. Protein: CASSPYITQGTEAFF.

The chain links TRBV11-1 to TRBJ2-7; 8 bases line up with TRBD1. The CDR3 has 14 residues. In germline, CDR1 is SGHAT, CDR2 FQDESV (reference sequence). J lost 0 bases, V lost 2 bases, and 0 bases had no gene match. CDR3 loop: CASSLQGASYEQYF. The DNA for the CDR3 is TGTGCCAGCAGCTTACAGGGGGCCTCCTACGAGCAGTACTTC. The full variable domain, completed using reference TRBV11-1 and TRBJ2-7, is EAEVAQSPRYKITEKSQAVAFWCDPISGHATLYWYRQILGQGPELLVQFQDESVVDDSQLPKDRFSAERLKGVDSTLKIQPAELGDSAMYLCASSLQGASYEQYFGPGTRLTVT.

The chain is built from TRBV5-6 and TRBJ1-5, with 8 bases identical to TRBD1. The length of the CDR3 is 14 residues. Germline-derived CDR1 and CDR2 are SGHDT and YYEEEE. With V trimmed by 3 bases and J by 5 bases, 4 bases remained unmatched. Written as DNA, the CDR3 is TGTGCCAGCAGCTCCGGACAGGGCCATCAGCCCCAGCATTTT. This sequence encodes CASSSGQGHQPQHF.

This rearrangement joins TRBV3-1 (or the pseudogene TRBV3-2) to TRBJ2-6; a possible D gene is TRBD1 (5 bases). Germline V gene data show CDR1 as LGHDT and CDR2 as YNNKEL (reference sequence). This CDR3 region has 13 residues. The V end lost 4 bases, the J end lost 12 bases, and 13 bases lay between the germline ends. DNA for the CDR3: TGTGCCAGCAGCCCTCTGGACACGGGCGTCCTGACTTTC. Translating gives CASSPLDTGVLTF.

The chain has TRBV6-2 or TRBV6-3 and TRBJ2-2, with 8 bases aligning to TRBD2. CDR3 length: 15 residues. Trimming at V came to 1 base and at J to 5 bases, leaving 3 bases not matched to a gene. CDR1 is MNHEY and CDR2 is SVGEGT in the germline V gene. CDR3 DNA sequence: TGTGCCAGCAGTTACTTCGGGGGGGCGACCGGGGAGCTGTTTTTT. It encodes CASSYFGGATGELFF.

This chain connects TRBV5-1 to TRBJ1-1, with D perhaps TRBD1 (6 bases). The V gene lost 4 bases and the J gene lost 2 bases, with 21 bases spanning the gap. This CDR3 is 17 amino acids long. Germline values: CDR1 SGHRS, CDR2 YFSETQ. CDR3 coding DNA: TGCGCCAGCAGCCTACCACAGGGTGGGGGATTCAACACTGAAGCTTTCTTT. Protein sequence: CASSLPQGGGFNTEAFF.